The sequence of this T cell receptor (beta chain) was determined in a study of blood T cell repertoires in COVID-19. In the original processing: Amplified reference gene primers provided the basis for estimating nucleated cell counts. This table comes from immunoSEQ multiplex PCR, and its TCRdb copy is limited to in-frame clones, with some not included. Clonal size and the V and J genes are those of that table, whereas D and trimming came from the DNA. The repertoire holds 9,000 to 13,000 clones, with roughly 80% as singletons. The germline CDR1 and CDR2 sequences are LNHDA and SQIVND (reference sequence). This CDR3 has 14 residues. Trimming at V came to 6 bases and at J to 0 bases, leaving 3 bases not matched to a gene.

This clonotype originated in a man aged 65 to 85 with active COVID-19. Sequencing was done on a sample of peripheral blood. This rearrangement joins TRBV19 to TRBJ2-7; TRBD1 matches 9 bases. CDR3 amino acids: CASRRGQGSYEQYF. The CDR3, as DNA: TGTGCCAGTAGACGGGGACAGGGCTCCTACGAGCAGTACTTC.